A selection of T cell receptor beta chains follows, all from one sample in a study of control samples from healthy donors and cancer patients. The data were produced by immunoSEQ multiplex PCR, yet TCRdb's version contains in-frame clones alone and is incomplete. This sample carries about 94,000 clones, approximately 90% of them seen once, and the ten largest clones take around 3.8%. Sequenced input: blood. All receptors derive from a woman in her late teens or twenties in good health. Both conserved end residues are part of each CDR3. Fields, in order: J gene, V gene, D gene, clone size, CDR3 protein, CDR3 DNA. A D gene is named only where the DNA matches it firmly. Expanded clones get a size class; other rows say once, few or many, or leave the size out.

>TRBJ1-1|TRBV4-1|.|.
CASSQVGQGTGAFF
TGCGCCAGCAGCCAAGTAGGCCAGGGCACGGGAGCTTTCTTT
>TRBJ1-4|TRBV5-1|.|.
CASSLATGLNEKLFF
TGCGCCAGCAGCTTGGCCACAGGGTTGAATGAAAAACTGTTTTTT
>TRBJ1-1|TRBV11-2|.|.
CASSPFKGTEAFF
TGTGCCAGCAGTCCCTTTAAGGGTACTGAAGCTTTCTTT
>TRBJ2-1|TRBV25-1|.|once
CASSEWGNEQFF
TGTGCCAGCAGTGAATGGGGTAATGAGCAGTTCTTC
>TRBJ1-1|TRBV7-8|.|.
CASSLGTPEAFF
TGTGCCAGCAGCTTAGGGACTCCTGAAGCTTTCTTT
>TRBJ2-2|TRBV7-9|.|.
CASSRAGNAGELFF
TGTGCCAGCAGCAGGGCGGGGAATGCCGGGGAGCTGTTTTTT
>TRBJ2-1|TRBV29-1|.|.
CSVEVLDSFNEQFF
TGCAGCGTTGAAGTTTTAGACAGTTTCAATGAGCAGTTCTTC
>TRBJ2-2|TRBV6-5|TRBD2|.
CASSPTGLAVPFF
TGTGCCAGCAGTCCGACGGGACTAGCAGTTCCGTTTTTT
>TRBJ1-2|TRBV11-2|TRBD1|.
CASSMTGGGYGYTF
TGTGCCAGCAGCATGACAGGGGGAGGCTATGGCTACACCTTC
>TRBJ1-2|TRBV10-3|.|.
CAISDQGGDGYTF
TGTGCCATCAGTGATCAGGGCGGCGATGGCTACACCTTC
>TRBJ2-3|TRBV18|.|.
CASSPAFGTDTQYF
TGTGCCAGCTCCCCGGCATTCGGCACAGATACGCAGTATTTT
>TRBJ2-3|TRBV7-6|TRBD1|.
CASSLLALGIQAGGKDTQYF
TGTGCCAGCAGCCTTTTAGCCCTAGGGATCCAGGCAGGGGGAAAGGATACGCAGTATTTT
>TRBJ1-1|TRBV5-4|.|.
CASSLVAAWAGNTEAFF
TGTGCCAGCAGCTTGGTGGCGGCGTGGGCGGGGAACACTGAAGCTTTCTTT
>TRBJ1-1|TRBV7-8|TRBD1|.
CASSGGQTNTEAFF
TGTGCCAGCAGCGGGGGACAGACGAACACTGAAGCTTTCTTT
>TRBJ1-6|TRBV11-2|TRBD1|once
CASSLVGDRMRSPLHF
TGTGCCAGCAGCTTAGTAGGGGACAGAATGCGGTCACCCCTCCACTTT
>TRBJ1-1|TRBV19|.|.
CASTLGVTMNTEAFF
TGTGCCAGTACCCTAGGAGTTACGATGAACACTGAAGCTTTCTTT
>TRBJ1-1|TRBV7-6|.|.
CASSPPGYTEAFF
TGTGCCAGCAGCCCACCTGGATACACTGAAGCTTTCTTT
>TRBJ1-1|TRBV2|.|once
CASNLQGHLNTEAFF
TGTGCCAGCAACCTCCAAGGACACCTGAACACTGAAGCTTTCTTT